The clone carrying this T cell receptor (beta chain) was picked up many times. The antigen is unknown. Making use of molecular barcodes, quantitative 5'-RACE generated TCR beta libraries. TCRdb reprocessed the 5' RACE reads with MiXCR, giving one entry per CDR3 protein. The sample lists 200,000 to 250,000 distinct CDR3 sequences; roughly 24% were seen once. The sample comes from a study of CD8 T cells in ankylosing spondylitis. Study outcomes and limitations: In ankylosing spondylitis blood, a motif of roughly 8 highly homologous TCR beta variants appeared characteristic. Matched ankylosing spondylitis synovial fluid reportedly contained a significantly enriched population of disease-linked clones.

The length of the CDR3 is 16 residues. Germline trimming cut 3 bases from V and 9 bases from J; bases unmatched to any gene: 15. CDR1 is DFQATT, CDR2 SNEGSKA, per germline (reference sequence). The rearrangement joins TRBV20-1 to TRBJ2-1; 9 nucleotides align to TRBD2. This TCR came from a male donor with ankylosing spondylitis or in good health (not recorded which). Sequencing used blood, either unsorted or a sorted T cell fraction (not recorded which). CDR3 residues: CSASAFGSGSKGEQFF. CDR3 coding DNA: TGCAGTGCTAGCGCCTTTGGTAGCGGGAGTAAGGGTGAGCAGTTCTTC.